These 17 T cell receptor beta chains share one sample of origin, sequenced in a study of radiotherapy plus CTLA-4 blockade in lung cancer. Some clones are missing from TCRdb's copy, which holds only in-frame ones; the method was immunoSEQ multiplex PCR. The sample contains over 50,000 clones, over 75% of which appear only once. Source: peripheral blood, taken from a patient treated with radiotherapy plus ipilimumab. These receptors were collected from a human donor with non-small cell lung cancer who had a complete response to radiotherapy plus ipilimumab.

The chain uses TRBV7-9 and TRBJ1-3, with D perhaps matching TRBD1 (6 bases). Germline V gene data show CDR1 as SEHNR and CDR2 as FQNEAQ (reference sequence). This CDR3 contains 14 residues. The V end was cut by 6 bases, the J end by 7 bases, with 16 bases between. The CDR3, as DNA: TGTGCCAGCAGGGGACACGGGTTAGGGAACACCATATATTTT. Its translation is CASRGHGLGNTIYF.

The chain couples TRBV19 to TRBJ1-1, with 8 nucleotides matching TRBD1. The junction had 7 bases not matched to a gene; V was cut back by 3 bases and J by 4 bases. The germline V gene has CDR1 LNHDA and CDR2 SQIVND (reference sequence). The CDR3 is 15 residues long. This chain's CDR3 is CASSIPDRVGTEAFF. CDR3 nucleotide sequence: TGTGCCAGTAGTATCCCGGACAGGGTGGGCACTGAAGCTTTCTTT.

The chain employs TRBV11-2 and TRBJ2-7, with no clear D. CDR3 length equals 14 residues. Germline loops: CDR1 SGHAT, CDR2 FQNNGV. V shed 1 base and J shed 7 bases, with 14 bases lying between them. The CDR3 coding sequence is TGTGCCAGCAGCTTAGCTCTAGGTTTTCGGGAGCAGTACGTC. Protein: CASSLALGFREQYV.

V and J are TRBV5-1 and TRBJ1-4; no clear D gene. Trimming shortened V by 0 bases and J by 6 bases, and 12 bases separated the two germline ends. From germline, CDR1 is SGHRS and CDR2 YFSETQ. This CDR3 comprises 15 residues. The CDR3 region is CASSLVGKSYEKLFF. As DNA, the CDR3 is TGCGCCAGCAGCTTGGTCGGGAAAAGCTATGAAAAACTGTTTTTT.

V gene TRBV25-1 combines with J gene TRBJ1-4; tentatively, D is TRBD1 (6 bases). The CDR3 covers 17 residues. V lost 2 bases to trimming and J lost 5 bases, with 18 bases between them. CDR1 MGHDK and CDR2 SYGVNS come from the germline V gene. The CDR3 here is CASSEGSAGGENEKLFF. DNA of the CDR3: TGTGCCAGCAGTGAAGGGTCCGCGGGGGGCGAAAATGAAAAACTGTTTTTT.

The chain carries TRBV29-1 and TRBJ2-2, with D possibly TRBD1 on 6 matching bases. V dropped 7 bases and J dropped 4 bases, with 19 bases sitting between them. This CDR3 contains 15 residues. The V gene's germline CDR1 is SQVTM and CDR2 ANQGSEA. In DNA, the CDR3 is TGCAGCGCTGGACGCAGGGGCCTTTTCACCGGGGAGCTGTTTTTT. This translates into CSAGRRGLFTGELFF.

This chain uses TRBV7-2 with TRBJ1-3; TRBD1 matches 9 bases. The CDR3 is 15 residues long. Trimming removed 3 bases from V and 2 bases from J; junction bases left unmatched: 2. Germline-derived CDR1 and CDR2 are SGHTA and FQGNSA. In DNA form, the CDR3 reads TGTGCCAGCAGCTTTGACAGGGGGACTGGAAACACCATATATTTT. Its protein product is CASSFDRGTGNTIYF.

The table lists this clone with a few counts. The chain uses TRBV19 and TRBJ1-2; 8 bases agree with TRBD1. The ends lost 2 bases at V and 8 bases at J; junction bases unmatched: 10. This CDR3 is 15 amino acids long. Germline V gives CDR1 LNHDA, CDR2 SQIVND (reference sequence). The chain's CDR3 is CASSITGQGVGGYTF. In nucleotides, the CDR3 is TGTGCCAGTAGTATAACCGGACAGGGTGTAGGCGGCTACACCTTC.

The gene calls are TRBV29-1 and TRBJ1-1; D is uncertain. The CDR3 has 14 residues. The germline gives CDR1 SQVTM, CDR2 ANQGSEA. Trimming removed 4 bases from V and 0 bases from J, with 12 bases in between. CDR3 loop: CSVGSSTMNTEAFF. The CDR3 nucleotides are TGCAGCGTTGGAAGCTCCACCATGAACACTGAAGCTTTCTTT.

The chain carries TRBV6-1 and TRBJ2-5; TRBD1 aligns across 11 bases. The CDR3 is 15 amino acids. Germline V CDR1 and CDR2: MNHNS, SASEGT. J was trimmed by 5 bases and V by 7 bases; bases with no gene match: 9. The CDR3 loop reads CASINTGTGGETQYF. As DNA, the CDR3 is TGTGCCAGCATCAATACAGGGACAGGGGGGGAGACCCAGTACTTC.

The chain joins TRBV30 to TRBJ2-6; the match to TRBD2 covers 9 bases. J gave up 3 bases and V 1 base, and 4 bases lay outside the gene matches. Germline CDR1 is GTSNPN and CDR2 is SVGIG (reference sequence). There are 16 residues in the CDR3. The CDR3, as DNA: TGTGCCTGGAGTGAGGTAGCGGGAGTTGGGGCCAACGTCCTGACTTTC. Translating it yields CAWSEVAGVGANVLTF.

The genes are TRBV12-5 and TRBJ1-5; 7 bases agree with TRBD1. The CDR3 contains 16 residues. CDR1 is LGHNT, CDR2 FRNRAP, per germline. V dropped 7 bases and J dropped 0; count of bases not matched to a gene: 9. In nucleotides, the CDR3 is TGTGCTAGTGAGGGGTCCGGGACAGATAGCAATCAGCCCCAGCATTTT. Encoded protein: CASEGSGTDSNQPQHF.

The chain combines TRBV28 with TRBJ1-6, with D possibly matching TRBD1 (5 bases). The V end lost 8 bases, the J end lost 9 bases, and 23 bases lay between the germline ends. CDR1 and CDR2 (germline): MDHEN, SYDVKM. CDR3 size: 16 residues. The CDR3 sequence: CASDGWGSKGISPLHF. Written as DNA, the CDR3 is TGTGCCAGCGACGGTTGGGGCAGTAAGGGGATTTCACCCCTCCACTTT.

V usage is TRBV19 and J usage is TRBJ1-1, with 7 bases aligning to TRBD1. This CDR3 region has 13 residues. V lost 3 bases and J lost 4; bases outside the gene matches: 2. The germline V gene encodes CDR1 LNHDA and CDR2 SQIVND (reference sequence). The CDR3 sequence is CASSIRGATEAFF. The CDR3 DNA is TGTGCCAGTAGTATCAGGGGGGCCACTGAAGCTTTCTTT.

The chain's CDR3 is CSVDWGAGELFF. The CDR3 bases are TGCAGCGTTGATTGGGGGGCCGGGGAGCTGTTTTTT. V is TRBV29-1 and J is TRBJ2-2, with D possibly TRBD2 on 6 matching bases. The CDR3 covers 12 residues. Germline V lookup: CDR1 SQVTM, CDR2 ANQGSEA. V was clipped by 3 bases and J by 6 bases, with 8 bases between them.

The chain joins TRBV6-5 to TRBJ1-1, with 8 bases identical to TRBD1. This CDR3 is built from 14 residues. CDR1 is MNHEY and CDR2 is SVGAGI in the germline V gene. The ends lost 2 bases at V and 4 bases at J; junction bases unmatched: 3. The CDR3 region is CASSYPDRGTEAFF. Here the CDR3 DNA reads TGTGCCAGCAGTTACCCCGACAGGGGCACTGAAGCTTTCTTT.

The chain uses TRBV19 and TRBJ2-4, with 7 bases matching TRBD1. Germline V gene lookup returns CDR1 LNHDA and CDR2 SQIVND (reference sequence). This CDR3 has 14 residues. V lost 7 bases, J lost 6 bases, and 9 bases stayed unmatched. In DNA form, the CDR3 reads TGTGCCAGTACCCTAGACAGGGCCGGAAACATTCAGTACTTC. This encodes CASTLDRAGNIQYF.